This TCR beta chain was retrieved from a study of T cells in Graves' hyperthyroidism and ophthalmopathy. The CDR3 is 18 amino acids. The V and J ends lost 2 bases and 1 base respectively, with 19 bases between them. Germline V gene sequence: CDR1 MNHEY, CDR2 SVGEGT. Amplified TCR beta CDR3 regions came from RNA transcripts. Initially, a first-round RT-PCR of the TCR CDR3 employed the HTBI primer set. Each CDR3 protein gets one entry after TCRdb re-called the multiplex PCR reads with MiXCR. The table includes approximately 300,000 distinct CDR3 sequences, over 15% detected once. This clonotype was recorded many times.

This sequence joins TRBV6-2 or TRBV6-3 and TRBJ2-3, with D possibly called TRBD1 or TRBD2 (5 bases each). This TCR was sampled from a woman aged 55-70 years with Graves' ophthalmopathy. The material sequenced was blood. Here the CDR3 DNA reads TGTGCCAGCAGTTACCTACCAAACCGGGACGGAGGCACAGATACGCAGTATTTT. Its protein product is CASSYLPNRDGGTDTQYF.